A few counts support the clone carrying this TCR beta chain. These data belong to a study of blood T cells in healthy people across ages. Study-wide context: Template switching recovered approximately one barcoded beta molecule for every two T cells.

Together with a sample-barcoded 5' primer, a J-beta primer mix was included in a second PCR lasting about 6 to 11 cycles. Each sample yielded at least 3 million CDR3-containing paired-end reads. TCRdb called the 5' RACE reads again in MiXCR, with one record for every CDR3 protein. This sample has about 830,000 distinct CDR3 sequences; 62% occur once, and the top ten carry 25% to 35%. The CDR3 has 15 residues. J was trimmed by 7 bases and V by 1 base; bases with no gene match: 9. CDR1 is SGHTA and CDR2 is FQGNSA in the germline V gene. A minimum of 7 million PBMCs was isolated per sample. The genes are TRBV7-2 and TRBJ1-1, with 7 bases matching TRBD1. The source of this sequence is a man between 25 and 39 years old in good health. Sequenced material: blood. DNA for the CDR3: TGTGCCAGCAGCTTAGAAGGGGGCAGTCTTATTGAAGCTTTCTTT. Protein sequence: CASSLEGGSLIEAFF.